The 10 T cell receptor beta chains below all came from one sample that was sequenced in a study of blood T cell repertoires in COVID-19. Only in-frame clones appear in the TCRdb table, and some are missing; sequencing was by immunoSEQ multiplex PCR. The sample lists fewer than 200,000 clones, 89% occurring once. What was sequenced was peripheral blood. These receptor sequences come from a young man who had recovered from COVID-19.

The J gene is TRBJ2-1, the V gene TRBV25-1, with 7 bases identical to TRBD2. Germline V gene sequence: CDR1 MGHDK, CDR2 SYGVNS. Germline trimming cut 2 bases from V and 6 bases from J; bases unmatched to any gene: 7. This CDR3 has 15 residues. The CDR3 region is CASSESLLAVNEQFF. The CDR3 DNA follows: TGTGCCAGCAGTGAAAGCCTCCTAGCGGTCAATGAGCAGTTCTTC. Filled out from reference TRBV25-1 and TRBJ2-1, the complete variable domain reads EADIYQTPRYLVIGTGKKITLECSQTMGHDKMYWYQQDPGMELHLIHYSYGVNSTEKGDLSSESTVSRIRTEHFPLTLESARPSHTSQYLCASSESLLAVNEQFFGPGTRLTVL.

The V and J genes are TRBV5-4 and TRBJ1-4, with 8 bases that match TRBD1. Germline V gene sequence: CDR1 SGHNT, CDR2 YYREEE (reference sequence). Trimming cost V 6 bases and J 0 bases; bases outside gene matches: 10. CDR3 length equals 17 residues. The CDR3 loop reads CASKTGAPSSTNEKLFF. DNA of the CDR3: TGTGCCAGCAAGACAGGGGCCCCCTCATCAACTAATGAAAAACTGTTTTTT.

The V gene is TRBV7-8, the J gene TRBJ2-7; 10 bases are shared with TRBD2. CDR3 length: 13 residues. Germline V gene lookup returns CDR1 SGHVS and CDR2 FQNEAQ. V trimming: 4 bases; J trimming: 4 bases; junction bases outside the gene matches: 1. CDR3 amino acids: CASSSSGSYEQYF. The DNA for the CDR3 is TGTGCCAGCAGCTCTAGCGGGAGTTACGAGCAGTACTTC.

This CDR3 is CASSYTRDRGRKDTGELFF. The CDR3 DNA sequence: TGTGCCAGCAGTTACACACGGGACAGGGGGCGCAAAGACACCGGGGAGCTGTTTTTT. The rearrangement joins TRBV6-2 or TRBV6-3 to TRBJ2-2; 12 positions agree with TRBD1. The CDR3 sequence is 19 residues long. CDR1 is MNHEY and CDR2 is SVGEGT in the germline V gene. Unmatched junction bases numbered 10, after V lost 2 bases and J lost 3 bases.

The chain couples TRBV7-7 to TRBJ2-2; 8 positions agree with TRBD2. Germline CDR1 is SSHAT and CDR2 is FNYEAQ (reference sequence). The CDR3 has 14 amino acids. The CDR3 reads CASGALTNTGELFF. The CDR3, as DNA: TGTGCTAGCGGGGCCCTAACGAACACCGGGGAGCTGTTTTTT.

CDR3 residues: CASSPPGQGVSGTQYF. The CDR3 nucleotides are TGTGCCAGCTCACCACCGGGACAGGGGGTTTCTGGTACGCAGTATTTT. J is TRBJ2-3 and V is TRBV18; 11 bases are shared with TRBD1. CDR3 length: 16 amino acids. V shed 0 bases, J shed 8 bases, and the junction held 7 bases outside the gene matches. Germline V gene sequence: CDR1 KGHSH, CDR2 LQKENI.

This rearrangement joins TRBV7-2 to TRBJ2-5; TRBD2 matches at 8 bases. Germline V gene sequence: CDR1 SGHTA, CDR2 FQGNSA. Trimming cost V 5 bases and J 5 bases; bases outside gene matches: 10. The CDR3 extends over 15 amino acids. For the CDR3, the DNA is TGTGCCAGCAGCAGCCGCCCGGGACTAGAGGAGACCCAGTACTTC. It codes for CASSSRPGLEETQYF. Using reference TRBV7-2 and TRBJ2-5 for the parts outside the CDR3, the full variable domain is GAGVSQSPSNKVTEKGKDVELRCDPISGHTALYWYRQSLGQGLEFLIYFQGNSAPDKSGLPSDRFSAERTGGSVSTLTIQRTQQEDSAVYLCASSSRPGLEETQYFGPGTRLLVL.

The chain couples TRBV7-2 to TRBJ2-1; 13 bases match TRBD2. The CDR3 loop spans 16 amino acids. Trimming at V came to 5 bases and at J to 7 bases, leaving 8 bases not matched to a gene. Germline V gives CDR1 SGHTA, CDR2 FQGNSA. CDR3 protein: CASSGTSGKLGNEQFF. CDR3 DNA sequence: TGTGCCAGCAGCGGGACTAGCGGGAAATTGGGTAATGAGCAGTTCTTC. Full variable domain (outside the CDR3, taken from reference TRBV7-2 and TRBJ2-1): GAGVSQSPSNKVTEKGKDVELRCDPISGHTALYWYRQSLGQGLEFLIYFQGNSAPDKSGLPSDRFSAERTGGSVSTLTIQRTQQEDSAVYLCASSGTSGKLGNEQFFGPGTRLTVL.

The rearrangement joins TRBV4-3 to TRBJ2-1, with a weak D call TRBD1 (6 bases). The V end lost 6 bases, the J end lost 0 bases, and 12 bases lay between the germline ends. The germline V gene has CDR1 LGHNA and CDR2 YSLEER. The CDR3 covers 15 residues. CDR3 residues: CASSLTGLSYNEQFF. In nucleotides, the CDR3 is TGCGCCAGCAGTCTAACAGGGCTCTCCTACAATGAGCAGTTCTTC.

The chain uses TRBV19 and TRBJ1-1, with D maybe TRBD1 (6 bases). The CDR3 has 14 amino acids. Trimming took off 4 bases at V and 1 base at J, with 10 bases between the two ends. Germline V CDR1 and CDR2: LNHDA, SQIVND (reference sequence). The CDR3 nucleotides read TGTGCCAGTAGTACCTACAGGGAGAACACTGAAGCTTTCTTT. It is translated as CASSTYRENTEAFF.